Shown below are 30 T cell receptor beta chains from a single sample sequenced in a study of shared clonotypes between healthy human individuals. The repertoire was sequenced with immunoSEQ multiplex PCR; TCRdb's copy has only in-frame clones and lacks some. The data hold roughly 1 million clones, with around 76% observed a single time. The sequenced sample consisted of memory CD4+ T cells sorted from blood. Subset reported: CD45RA-negative fraction. These receptors originate from a man between 18 and 35 years old in good health.

The chain carries TRBV5-1 and TRBJ1-1; 7 positions match TRBD1. The V gene's germline CDR1 is SGHRS and CDR2 YFSETQ. The CDR3 has 14 amino acids. Trimming took 4 bases from V and 1 from J; bases not matched to a gene: 4. The CDR3 DNA sequence: TGCGCCAGCAGCCGGACAGGCCCGAACACTGAAGCTTTCTTT. Encoded protein: CASSRTGPNTEAFF.

This chain joins TRBV18 and TRBJ2-2; D tentatively reads TRBD1 or TRBD2 (5 bases each). Germline CDR1 KGHSH, CDR2 LQKENI. Between the trimmed V and J ends, which lost 5 bases and 1 base, there was a span of 11 bases. CDR3 length: 15 amino acids. The CDR3: CASSSGTGNTGELFF. The CDR3 nucleotides are TGTGCCAGCTCATCCGGGACCGGGAACACCGGGGAGCTGTTTTTT.

The sample holds a few counts of this clone. The CDR3 sequence: CASSQSGRGWEAFF. The CDR3 nucleotides read TGTGCCAGCAGCCAATCGGGCCGTGGTTGGGAAGCTTTCTTT. The chain links TRBV16 to TRBJ1-1; D gene ambiguous. CDR3 size: 14 residues. V lost 0 bases and J 8 bases, leaving 13 bases between the germline ends. Germline V CDR1 and CDR2: KGHSY, FQNENV.

The rearrangement uses TRBV9 and TRBJ1-6; D possibly corresponds to TRBD1 (6 bases). The CDR3 has 17 amino acids. The V end was cut by 3 bases, the J end by 4 bases, with 17 bases between. Germline lookup yields CDR1 SGDLS and CDR2 YYNGEE. CDR3 sequence: CASSATGGTPYNSPLHF. DNA for the CDR3: TGTGCCAGCAGCGCTACGGGCGGGACACCTTATAATTCACCCCTCCACTTT.

V is TRBV19 and J is TRBJ1-2, with 9 nucleotides matching TRBD1. The trim removed 2 bases at V and 3 bases at J, leaving 4 bases unmatched. CDR1 LNHDA and CDR2 SQIVND come from the germline V gene (reference sequence). The CDR3 totals 15 residues. The CDR3 sequence: CASSIKTGGDYGYTF. The CDR3 nucleotides read TGTGCCAGTAGTATAAAGACAGGGGGGGACTATGGCTACACCTTC.

The V call is TRBV23-1, the J call TRBJ1-5; 10 bases line up with TRBD1. TRBV23-1 is placed among ORFs of uncertain function. CDR3 length equals 16 residues. The ends lost 10 bases at V and 0 bases at J; junction bases unmatched: 9. CDR3 nucleotides: TGCGCCACAAGGGACAGGGGCAACGTTAGCAATCAGCCCCAGCATTTT. It specifies CATRDRGNVSNQPQHF.

The V call is TRBV5-1, the J call TRBJ1-1; TRBD1 is a possible D gene (5 bases). The V end lost 1 base, the J end lost 4 bases, and 11 bases lay between the germline ends. The CDR3 consists of 14 residues. Germline V lookup: CDR1 SGHRS, CDR2 YFSETQ. The CDR3 bases are TGCGCCAGCAGCTTGTTGGGGGTAGGCACTGAAGCTTTCTTT. This encodes CASSLLGVGTEAFF.

V usage is TRBV10-3 and J usage is TRBJ1-1; D gene unclear. CDR3 size: 13 residues. Trimming cost V 6 bases and J 2 bases, with 10 bases left between them. Germline V lookup: CDR1 ENHRY, CDR2 SYGVKD. The CDR3 is CAIRNSDNTEAFF. CDR3 nucleotide sequence: TGTGCCATCAGGAACAGTGACAACACTGAAGCTTTCTTT.

This chain uses TRBV28 with TRBJ1-1; TRBD1 aligns across 9 bases. The V gene end was trimmed by 6 bases and the J gene end by 2 bases; junction bases not matched to a gene: 10. CDR1 and CDR2 from the germline V gene are MDHEN and SYDVKM. The CDR3 is 16 residues long. CDR3 region: CASRQLPGQGNTEAFF. CDR3 nucleotides: TGTGCCAGCAGACAGTTACCGGGACAGGGAAACACTGAAGCTTTCTTT.

The V and J genes are TRBV7-9 and TRBJ1-1; D may be TRBD1 (5 bases). The CDR3 length is 15 residues. The V end lost 3 bases, the J end lost 1 base, and 12 bases lay between the germline ends. CDR1 SEHNR and CDR2 FQNEAQ come from the germline V gene (reference sequence). CDR3 residues: CASSFSNQGNTEAFF. The CDR3, as DNA: TGTGCCAGCAGCTTCAGTAATCAGGGGAACACTGAAGCTTTCTTT.

On this clone itself: Other nucleotide sequences from this sample produce the same CDR3. The rearrangement links TRBV11-2 to TRBJ2-5; D is uncertain. Trimming removed 1 base at V and 2 bases at J, with 5 bases between. Germline V gives CDR1 SGHAT, CDR2 FQNNGV. The CDR3 runs 13 residues. DNA for the CDR3: TGTGCCAGCAGCTTAGGAATTCAAGAGACCCAGTACTTC. It translates to CASSLGIQETQYF.

This clone was recorded only once. The chain employs TRBV2 and TRBJ2-1, with D possibly being TRBD1 or TRBD2 (5 bases each). This CDR3 region has 12 residues. The ends were cut back, 4 bases at V and 8 bases at J, with 9 bases in the middle. Per the germline V gene, CDR1 is SNHLY and CDR2 is FYNNEI. The CDR3 reads CASSGSGHEQFF. In DNA, the CDR3 is TGTGCCAGCAGTGGATCGGGGCATGAGCAGTTCTTC.

This sequence joins TRBV27 and TRBJ2-5, with TRBD2 identical over 7 bases. The CDR3 length is 13 residues. V was pared by 3 bases and J by 4 bases, with 2 bases of the junction left unmatched. The V gene's germline CDR1 is MNHEY and CDR2 SMNVEV (reference sequence). The CDR3 nucleotides are TGTGCCAGCAGTTTTTGGGGGGGAGAGACCCAGTACTTC. It specifies CASSFWGGETQYF.

The chain recombines TRBV5-1 with TRBJ1-1, with D possibly matching TRBD1 (5 bases). V was pared by 4 bases and J by 0 bases, with 10 bases between. Germline loops: CDR1 SGHRS, CDR2 YFSETQ. This CDR3 comprises 14 residues. CDR3 bases: TGCGCCAGCAGCCTCAACAGGATGAACACTGAAGCTTTCTTT. Encoded protein: CASSLNRMNTEAFF.

This chain joins TRBV7-2 and TRBJ1-2, with D uncertain. This CDR3 is built from 14 residues. The V end was cut by 0 bases, the J end by 8 bases, with 13 bases between. Germline assignment: CDR1 SGHTA and CDR2 FQGNSA. The CDR3 protein is CASSLAPGAGGYTF. The DNA of the CDR3 is TGTGCCAGCAGCTTAGCGCCAGGCGCGGGGGGCTACACCTTC.

The gene calls are TRBV11-3 and TRBJ2-1; 7 positions agree with TRBD2. From germline, CDR1 is SGHNT and CDR2 YENEEA. The trim removed 2 bases at V and 2 bases at J, leaving 6 bases unmatched. This CDR3 is 16 amino acids long. The CDR3 DNA reads TGTGCCAGCAGCTTATCCGGGCTAGCGGCCTACAATGAGCAGTTCTTC. The encoded protein is CASSLSGLAAYNEQFF.

This clone was recorded only once. The chain carries TRBV19 and TRBJ2-4, with TRBD2 identical over 16 bases. V dropped 5 bases and J dropped 3; count of bases not matched to a gene: 10. The CDR3 totals 19 residues. CDR1 is LNHDA and CDR2 is SQIVND in the germline V gene (reference sequence). CDR3 loop: CASSAGTSGGALGKNIQYF. Written as DNA, the CDR3 is TGTGCCAGTAGTGCCGGGACTAGCGGGGGGGCTCTTGGCAAAAACATTCAGTACTTC. The full variable domain, in which reference TRBV19 and TRBJ2-4 provide the parts outside the CDR3, is DGGITQSPKYLFRKEGQNVTLSCEQNLNHDAMYWYRQDPGQGLRLIYYSQIVNDFQKGDIAEGYSVSREKKESFPLTVTSAQKNPTAFYLCASSAGTSGGALGKNIQYFGAGTRLSVL.

Remarks on this clone: At one of its ends the junction is not consistent with the germline gene, which may arise from a read error. CDR3 region: CASSENAQCF. DNA for the CDR3: TGTGCCAGCAGTGAAAATGCGCAGTGTTTT. The V gene is TRBV2, the J gene TRBJ2-3, with D unresolved. From germline, CDR1 is SNHLY and CDR2 FYNNEI. CDR3 length: 10 amino acids.

The J gene is TRBJ2-7, the V gene TRBV7-9; D unclear. Germline V gene lookup returns CDR1 SEHNR and CDR2 FQNEAQ (reference sequence). V gave up 1 base and J gave up 3 bases, with 10 bases separating them. This CDR3 has 14 residues. In DNA, the CDR3 is TGTGCCAGCAGCTTAGGGGTGCAAAGCTACGAGCAGTACTTC. Translation gives CASSLGVQSYEQYF.

The sample holds a few counts of this clone. J is TRBJ2-1 and V is TRBV7-9; the match to TRBD2 covers 10 bases. There are 16 residues in the CDR3. Germline loops: CDR1 SEHNR, CDR2 FQNEAQ (reference sequence). The ends lost 0 bases at V and 8 bases at J; junction bases unmatched: 7. Written as DNA, the CDR3 is TGTGCCAGCAGCTTAGCGAGCGGGAGGGCCAACGATGAGCAGTTCTTC. Protein sequence: CASSLASGRANDEQFF.

CDR3 nucleotide sequence: TGCGCCAGCAGTGGGGACAGGGTTAACGCCGGGGAGCTGTTTTTT. Translated, it gives CASSGDRVNAGELFF. The chain is built from TRBV5-1 and TRBJ2-2; 9 bases line up with TRBD1. Trimming took 5 bases from V and 6 from J; bases not matched to a gene: 8. Germline CDR1 is SGHRS and CDR2 is YFSETQ. This CDR3 contains 15 residues.

The chain combines TRBV2 with TRBJ2-7, with TRBD2 identical over 16 bases. The trim removed 5 bases at V and 7 bases at J, leaving 8 bases unmatched. CDR1 is SNHLY, CDR2 FYNNEI, per germline. The CDR3 consists of 16 residues. The CDR3 DNA sequence: TGTGCCAGCAGTAAGGGACTAGCGGGGGGGCTGTTGGAGCAGTACTTC. Translating it yields CASSKGLAGGLLEQYF.

This clone came up a few times. V is TRBV10-1 and J is TRBJ1-4; unclear D gene. From germline, CDR1 is WNHNN and CDR2 SYGVQD (reference sequence). The CDR3 extends over 14 amino acids. Trimming took 2 bases from V and 11 from J, leaving 15 bases between them. The CDR3: CASSEVLNPNKLFF. The CDR3 DNA is TGCGCCAGCAGTGAGGTACTCAACCCGAATAAACTGTTTTTT.

The chain carries TRBV25-1 and TRBJ2-5; D call uncertain. Germline-derived CDR1 and CDR2 are MGHDK and SYGVNS. CDR3 length equals 14 residues. V lost 2 bases to trimming and J lost 0 bases, with 7 bases between them. In DNA, the CDR3 is TGTGCCAGCAGTGAACAGGAGTACCAAGAGACCCAGTACTTC. This sequence encodes CASSEQEYQETQYF.

This clone showed up just a few times. The gene calls are TRBV5-1 and TRBJ2-1, with 12 positions matching TRBD2. In germline, CDR1 is SGHRS, CDR2 YFSETQ. The CDR3 runs to 17 residues. J was trimmed by 7 bases and V by 4 bases; bases with no gene match: 12. The CDR3 DNA reads as TGCGCCAGCAGCACTGCTCCTAGCGGGGGGGCCGGGAATGAGCAGTTCTTC. Translating it yields CASSTAPSGGAGNEQFF.

The chain carries TRBV5-4 and TRBJ1-1; no firm D call. The CDR3 totals 12 residues. Germline V lookup: CDR1 SGHNT, CDR2 YYREEE (reference sequence). Trimming took off 2 bases at V and 1 base at J, with 3 bases between the two ends. The CDR3 nucleotides read TGTGCCAGCAGCTTTAAGAACACTGAAGCTTTCTTT. Its protein is CASSFKNTEAFF.

The rearrangement links TRBV30 to TRBJ2-7, with TRBD1 matching over 7 bases. Germline CDR1 GTSNPN, CDR2 SVGIG (reference sequence). V lost 3 bases to trimming and J lost 2 bases; unmatched junction nucleotides: 10. CDR3 length equals 15 residues. The CDR3 loop is CAWSSPGQPPYEQYF. CDR3 DNA: TGTGCCTGGAGCTCTCCGGGACAGCCTCCCTACGAGCAGTACTTC. Drawing the rest from reference TRBV30 and TRBJ2-7, the complete variable domain is SQTIHQWPATLVQPVGSPLSLECTVEGTSNPNLYWYRQAAGRGLQLLFYSVGIGQISSEVPQNLSASRPQDRQFILSSKKLLLSDSGFYLCAWSSPGQPPYEQYFGPGTRLTVT.

The chain joins TRBV5-1 to TRBJ1-1; no definite D call. This CDR3 contains 14 residues. CDR1 and CDR2 (germline): SGHRS, YFSETQ. The ends were cut back, 1 base at V and 1 base at J, with 8 bases in the middle. The CDR3 spells CASSLQHRNTEAFF. CDR3 bases: TGCGCCAGCAGCTTGCAGCACCGGAACACTGAAGCTTTCTTT.

The chain carries TRBV5-4 and TRBJ2-2; 10 nucleotides line up with TRBD2. The CDR3 runs 16 residues. CDR1 and CDR2 from the germline V gene are SGHNT and YYREEE (reference sequence). The junction had 5 bases not matched to a gene; V was cut back by 2 bases and J by 4 bases. The CDR3 here is CASSFIAGGPTGELFF. CDR3 bases: TGTGCCAGCAGCTTCATAGCGGGGGGTCCCACCGGGGAGCTGTTTTTT.

As DNA, the CDR3 is TGCAGCGTTGAAGACTACTCTGGAAACACCATATATTTT. Protein sequence: CSVEDYSGNTIYF. This chain connects TRBV29-1 to TRBJ1-3; D is uncertain. The CDR3 has 13 amino acids. V was pared by 0 bases and J by 0 bases, with 3 bases between. Germline-derived CDR1 and CDR2 are SQVTM and ANQGSEA.